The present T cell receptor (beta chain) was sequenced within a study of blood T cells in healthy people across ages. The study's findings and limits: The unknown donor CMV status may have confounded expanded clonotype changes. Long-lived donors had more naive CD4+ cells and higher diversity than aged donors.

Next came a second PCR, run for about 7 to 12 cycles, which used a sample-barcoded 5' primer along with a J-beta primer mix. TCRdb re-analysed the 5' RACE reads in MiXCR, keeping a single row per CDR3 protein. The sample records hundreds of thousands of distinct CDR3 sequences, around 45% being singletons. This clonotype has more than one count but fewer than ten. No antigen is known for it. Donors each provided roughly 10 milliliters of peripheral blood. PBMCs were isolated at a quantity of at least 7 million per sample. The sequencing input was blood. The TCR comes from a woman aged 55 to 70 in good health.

The CDR3 DNA sequence: TGTGCCAGGATGAGAGTAGCTTCATCCGCAGATACGCAGTATTTT. Residues: CARMRVASSADTQYF. The chain is built from TRBV25-1 and TRBJ2-3; D not certain. The CDR3 has 15 residues. CDR1 is MGHDK and CDR2 is SYGVNS in the germline V gene. Trimming removed 9 bases at V and 4 bases at J, with 20 bases between. Drawing the rest from reference TRBV25-1 and TRBJ2-3, the complete variable domain is EADIYQTPRYLVIGTGKKITLECSQTMGHDKMYWYQQDPGMELHLIHYSYGVNSTEKGDLSSESTVSRIRTEHFPLTLESARPSHTSQYLCARMRVASSADTQYFGPGTRLTVL.